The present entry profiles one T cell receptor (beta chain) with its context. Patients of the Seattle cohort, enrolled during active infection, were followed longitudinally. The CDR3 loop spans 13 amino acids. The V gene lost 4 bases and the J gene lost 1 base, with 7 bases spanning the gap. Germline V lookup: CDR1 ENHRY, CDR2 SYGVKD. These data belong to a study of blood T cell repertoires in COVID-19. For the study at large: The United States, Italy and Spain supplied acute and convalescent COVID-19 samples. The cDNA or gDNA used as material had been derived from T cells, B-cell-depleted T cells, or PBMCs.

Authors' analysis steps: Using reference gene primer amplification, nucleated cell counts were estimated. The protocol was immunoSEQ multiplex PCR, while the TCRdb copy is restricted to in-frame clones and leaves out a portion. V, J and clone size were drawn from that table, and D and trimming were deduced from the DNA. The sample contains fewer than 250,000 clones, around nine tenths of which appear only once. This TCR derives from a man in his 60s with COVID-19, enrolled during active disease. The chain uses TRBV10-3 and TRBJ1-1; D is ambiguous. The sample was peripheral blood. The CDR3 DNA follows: TGTGCCATCAGTGGGGGAGAGAACACTGAAGCTTTCTTT. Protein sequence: CAISGGENTEAFF.